This TCR beta chain was identified during a study of T cell responses to AZD1222 COVID-19 vaccine. Study-wide findings and caveats: Seropositivity was recorded at baseline in only six AZD1222 recipients. Spike-specific TCR breadth and depth grew following two AZD1222 doses. The reported proportion of spike-specific TCRs targeting unmutated variant regions was nearly half.

In its sample, this clone was seen once. Antigen: not known. The V and J ends lost 0 bases and 2 bases, in that order; junction bases with no gene match: 4. The CDR3 covers 16 residues. Germline loops: CDR1 LGHNA, CDR2 YSLEER. Some clones are missing from TCRdb's copy, which holds only in-frame ones; the method was immunoSEQ multiplex PCR. Found here are approximately 73,000 clones, roughly four fifths of them singletons; the top ten hold 2.9%. The receptor's source is an adult in good health. The specimen was peripheral blood, collected on day 0 of AZD1222 vaccination. The V gene is TRBV4-3, the J gene TRBJ1-3; 7 bases fit TRBD1. The CDR3 region has the DNA TGCGCCAGCAGCCAAGATCTCAGGGGGACTGGAAACACCATATATTTT. It codes for CASSQDLRGTGNTIYF.